The entry below gives a single T cell receptor beta chain sequence along with its context. Its antigen remains unidentified. Profiling relied on immunoSEQ multiplex PCR, and the TCRdb table lists in-frame clones only, not all of them. The sample shows 130,000 to 150,000 clones, 92% of them seen only once. The entry originates in a study of graft-versus-host responses after intestinal transplantation. The overall study: All recipients were given anti-thymocyte globulin induction, and tacrolimus and steroids were then administered for about three years. Study results and caveats: GvH clones turned up in recipient marrow; some had shown up first in ileum or blood. Some patients had graft-donor T cell macrochimerism, and their allografts showed high graft-versus-host to host-versus-graft clonal ratios. Early after transplant, HvG clones declined as circulating GvH clones peaked.

This CDR3 contains 19 residues. Trimming took 1 base from V and 4 from J; bases not matched to a gene: 15. Germline V gives CDR1 SEHNR, CDR2 FQNEAQ (reference sequence). The receptor was isolated from a human donor who received an intestinal transplant. The sample in question was unstimulated CD4+ T cells sorted from spleen or lymph node cells, obtained before intestinal transplant. V and J are TRBV7-9 and TRBJ1-4, with TRBD1 matching over 7 bases. The CDR3 spells CASSLGPPDRVVFNEKLFF. As DNA, the CDR3 is TGTGCCAGCAGCTTAGGCCCTCCTGACAGGGTCGTATTTAATGAAAAACTGTTTTTT.